These 29 T cell receptor beta chains share one sample of origin, sequenced in a study of cytomegalovirus exposure and HLA in healthy donors. Use of 60 Vbeta and 13 Jbeta primers characterized the PCR. The assay was immunoSEQ multiplex PCR, and TCRdb's table has in-frame clones only and misses some. The sample table includes more than 40,000 clones. The specimen was PBMCs. The origin of the receptors is a woman in her thirties or forties in good health and CMV-seronegative.

The chain couples TRBV11-1 to TRBJ2-2; TRBD1 aligns across 7 bases. The CDR3 totals 16 residues. Germline CDR1 SGHAT, CDR2 FQDESV (reference sequence). V lost 5 bases, J lost 3 bases, and 9 bases stayed unmatched. CDR3 DNA sequence: TGTGCCAGCAGCCCACGGACAGGTCCCCACACCGGGGAGCTGTTTTTT. Translating it yields CASSPRTGPHTGELFF.

V is TRBV7-3 and J is TRBJ2-3; TRBD2 matches at 7 bases. CDR3 length equals 16 residues. V was pared by 2 bases and J by 2 bases, with 7 bases of the junction left unmatched. Germline CDR1 and CDR2: SGHTA and FQGTGA. The CDR3 nucleotides are TGTGCCAGCAGCTTAGCAGGACTAGTCAACACAGATACGCAGTATTTT. It codes for CASSLAGLVNTDTQYF. The variable domain in full, with the rest retrieved from reference TRBV7-3 and TRBJ2-3, is GAGVSQTPSNKVTEKGKYVELRCDPISGHTALYWYRQSLGQGPEFLIYFQGTGAADDSGLPNDRFFAVRPEGSVSTLKIQRTERGDSAVYLCASSLAGLVNTDTQYFGPGTRLTVL.

The V call is TRBV19, the J call TRBJ1-1, with 8 bases that match TRBD1. Germline trimming cut 5 bases from V and 6 bases from J; bases unmatched to any gene: 8. The CDR3 covers 14 residues. Per germline, CDR1 LNHDA and CDR2 SQIVND (reference sequence). CDR3 residues: CASSLVDRESEAFF. CDR3 in DNA: TGTGCCAGTAGTTTGGTGGACAGGGAGTCTGAAGCTTTCTTT.

CDR3 protein: CASSDRAPRRTIYF. DNA for the CDR3: TGTGCCAGCAGTGACAGGGCCCCCCGGCGAACCATATATTTT. This sequence joins TRBV6-1 and TRBJ1-3, with D possibly matching TRBD1 (5 bases). This CDR3 contains 14 residues. Trimming stripped 3 bases from V and 10 bases from J, with 16 bases between. CDR1 MNHNS and CDR2 SASEGT come from the germline V gene.

This chain links TRBV6-1 with TRBJ1-2; possible D gene TRBD1, 6 bases. The CDR3 runs 13 residues. Germline V gene data show CDR1 as MNHNS and CDR2 as SASEGT. With 6 bases removed from V and 5 bases from J, the gap between germline ends came to 13 bases. CDR3 residues: CASRAQTGYGYTF. DNA for the CDR3: TGTGCCAGCAGGGCACAAACAGGGTATGGCTACACCTTC.

This sequence joins TRBV18 and TRBJ2-5, with a possible D match to TRBD1 (6 bases). The V and J ends lost 2 bases and 5 bases respectively, with 12 bases between them. The V gene's germline CDR1 is KGHSH and CDR2 LQKENI. The CDR3 contains 14 residues. The CDR3, as DNA: TGTGCCAGCTCACCAGTGACAGGCGAGGAGACCCAGTACTTC. Translated: CASSPVTGEETQYF.

V and J are TRBV29-1 and TRBJ1-2; D unclear. Trimming removed 1 base from V and 4 bases from J, with 22 bases in between. CDR3 length: 17 amino acids. Germline lookup yields CDR1 SQVTM and CDR2 ANQGSEA. CDR3 in DNA: TGCAGCGTTGAAGGAGTGGATAAGGTGGCAGGACTCTATGGCTACACCTTC. Translation gives CSVEGVDKVAGLYGYTF.

The chain uses TRBV28 and TRBJ1-3, with D possibly matching TRBD1 (6 bases). Per germline, CDR1 MDHEN and CDR2 SYDVKM. The CDR3 is 16 amino acids. The germline V and J ends were trimmed by 7 bases and 0 bases, with 16 bases remaining between them. The CDR3 DNA is TGTGCCAGCACCTTAGGGGGATTCCACTCTGGAAACACCATATATTTT. The encoded protein is CASTLGGFHSGNTIYF.

The V call is TRBV28, the J call TRBJ2-1; TRBD1 agrees at 7 bases. Germline lookup yields CDR1 MDHEN and CDR2 SYDVKM. V gave up 6 bases and J gave up 10 bases; unmatched junction bases: 9. The CDR3 runs to 13 residues. For the CDR3, the DNA is TGTGCCAGCAGGTTTGGACAGGTCTTCGAGCAGTTCTTC. Protein: CASRFGQVFEQFF.

The CDR3 DNA follows: TGTGCCAGCAGTCCGGACAGGGTGGGGTCACCCCTCCACTTT. Amino acid sequence: CASSPDRVGSPLHF. The chain has TRBV2 and TRBJ1-6; 8 bases fit TRBD1. Germline loops: CDR1 SNHLY, CDR2 FYNNEI. The CDR3 totals 14 residues. The V gene end was trimmed by 5 bases and the J gene end by 10 bases; junction bases not matched to a gene: 7.

The chain recombines TRBV27 with TRBJ1-1; weak D call: TRBD1 (5 bases). This CDR3 contains 13 residues. Trimming took off 6 bases at V and 5 bases at J, with 13 bases between the two ends. Germline V lookup: CDR1 MNHEY, CDR2 SMNVEV (reference sequence). CDR3 DNA: TGTGCCAGCAGCCTGAGGAGGGGAACTGAAGCTTTCTTT. Translating gives CASSLRRGTEAFF.

The chain couples TRBV15 to TRBJ2-7; the match to TRBD1 covers 7 bases. The CDR3 is 14 residues long. V was pared by 1 base and J by 2 bases, with 2 bases of the junction left unmatched. Germline V gene data show CDR1 as LNHNV and CDR2 as YYDKDF (reference sequence). CDR3 in DNA: TGTGCCACCAGCAGAGTAGGGACAGCCTACGAGCAGTACTTC. Translated, it gives CATSRVGTAYEQYF.

The V and J genes are TRBV6-6 and TRBJ2-7; 8 bases are a match to TRBD1. CDR3 size: 15 residues. V shed 6 bases and J 2 bases; nucleotides not matched to a gene: 9. CDR1 and CDR2 from the germline V gene are MNHNY and SVGAGI (reference sequence). CDR3 residues: CASRNTGGSAYEQYF. The CDR3 region has the DNA TGTGCCAGCAGGAATACAGGGGGGAGCGCCTACGAGCAGTACTTC.

About this clone: This same CDR3 is encoded by further DNA sequences in the sample. The chain recombines TRBV19 with TRBJ1-2; no firm D call. Germline values: CDR1 LNHDA, CDR2 SQIVND (reference sequence). V was pared by 2 bases and J by 3 bases, with 7 bases between. This CDR3 is 13 amino acids long. CDR3 in amino acids: CASSIWADYGYTF. The DNA for the CDR3 is TGTGCCAGTAGTATATGGGCTGACTATGGCTACACCTTC.

The chain couples TRBV6-6 to TRBJ2-7, with 7 bases aligning to TRBD2. J was trimmed by 2 bases and V by 0 bases; bases with no gene match: 7. The CDR3 totals 16 residues. From germline, CDR1 is MNHNY and CDR2 SVGAGI (reference sequence). CDR3 sequence: CASSYSPGAGAYEQYF. The CDR3 DNA follows: TGTGCCAGCAGTTACTCCCCGGGCGCGGGAGCCTACGAGCAGTACTTC.

V is TRBV29-1 and J is TRBJ1-6; D not resolved. This CDR3 is built from 14 residues. CDR1 is SQVTM, CDR2 ANQGSEA, per germline. V was clipped by 4 bases and J by 8 bases, with 15 bases between them. The CDR3 DNA follows: TGCAGCGTTGCAGCCTCAATCGGGGATTCACCCCTCCACTTT. Translating it yields CSVAASIGDSPLHF.

This chain uses TRBV6-1 with TRBJ2-7; a weak D match, TRBD1 (6 bases). V lost 4 bases and J lost 1, with 8 bases in between. The CDR3 extends over 13 amino acids. The germline V gene encodes CDR1 MNHNS and CDR2 SASEGT. The CDR3 loop is CASSVGQSYEQYF. CDR3 nucleotides: TGTGCCAGCAGTGTTGGACAGTCCTACGAGCAGTACTTC.

The genes are TRBV5-4 and TRBJ1-2, with 9 bases identical to TRBD1. V shed 4 bases, J shed 1 base, and the junction held 2 bases outside the gene matches. The CDR3 covers 14 residues. The germline gives CDR1 SGHNT, CDR2 YYREEE (reference sequence). The CDR3 region is CASSRGQGNYGYTF. CDR3 DNA sequence: TGTGCCAGCAGCCGGGGACAGGGTAACTATGGCTACACCTTC.

The chain carries TRBV5-1 and TRBJ2-5, with D possibly TRBD1 on 6 matching bases. V was shortened by 4 bases and J by 5 bases, with 18 bases between the two germline ends. The V gene's germline CDR1 is SGHRS and CDR2 YFSETQ. The CDR3 has 15 residues. The CDR3 sequence is CASSPTGDTRETQYF. The CDR3 DNA follows: TGCGCCAGCAGCCCGACAGGCGATACGCGGGAGACCCAGTACTTC.

The chain carries TRBV5-1 and TRBJ2-5; unclear D gene. In germline, CDR1 is SGHRS, CDR2 YFSETQ. V lost 1 base, J lost 5 bases, and 12 bases lay in between. This CDR3 has 14 amino acids. The CDR3 loop reads CASSLMGPAETQYF. The CDR3 DNA reads as TGCGCCAGCAGCTTGATGGGCCCAGCTGAGACCCAGTACTTC.

The V and J genes are TRBV7-2 and TRBJ1-2, with 7 nucleotides matching TRBD1. Per germline, CDR1 SGHTA and CDR2 FQGNSA. The CDR3 is 14 amino acids. The V and J ends lost 5 bases and 4 bases, in that order; junction bases with no gene match: 7. The CDR3 region has the DNA TGTGCCAGCAGCGGAGAGACAGGGTCCTATGGCTACACCTTC. Its protein is CASSGETGSYGYTF.

V and J are TRBV4-3 and TRBJ2-2, with 9 bases that match TRBD1. The V and J ends lost 0 bases and 3 bases, in that order; junction bases with no gene match: 5. CDR1 is LGHNA and CDR2 is YSLEER in the germline V gene. This CDR3 region has 17 residues. Here the CDR3 DNA reads TGCGCCAGCAGCCAAGATGGTGGGACAGGGTACACCGGGGAGCTGTTTTTT. It codes for CASSQDGGTGYTGELFF.

CDR3 sequence (DNA): TGTGCCAGCAGCTTAGTTGGGACAGGGGATCAGCCCCAGCATTTT. Its translation: CASSLVGTGDQPQHF. V and J are TRBV7-2 and TRBJ1-5; 10 bases agree with TRBD1. The CDR3 totals 15 residues. Germline loops: CDR1 SGHTA, CDR2 FQGNSA. After removal of 1 base from V and 5 bases from J, the junction contained 2 bases not matched to a gene.

The chain carries TRBV13 and TRBJ1-5, with 9 nucleotides matching TRBD1. Germline V gene lookup returns CDR1 PRHDT and CDR2 FYEKMQ (reference sequence). This CDR3 is 15 amino acids long. After removal of 3 bases from V and 7 bases from J, the junction contained 7 bases not matched to a gene. Here the CDR3 DNA reads TGTGCCAGCAGCTTCTCGGGACAGGGACGACAGCCCCAGCATTTT. The encoded protein is CASSFSGQGRQPQHF.

The chain couples TRBV7-9 to TRBJ2-7; 7 bases are a match to TRBD2. CDR1 SEHNR and CDR2 FQNEAQ come from the germline V gene (reference sequence). V shed 5 bases and J 11 bases; nucleotides not matched to a gene: 6. The CDR3 is made up of 11 amino acids. In nucleotides, the CDR3 is TGTGCCAGCAGCAGCGGGGATCGGGAGTACTTC. Protein product: CASSSGDREYF.

This rearrangement joins TRBV6-1 to TRBJ2-2; perhaps TRBD2 as D (6 bases). This CDR3 spans 14 amino acids. Germline V lookup: CDR1 MNHNS, CDR2 SASEGT. The germline V and J ends were trimmed by 4 bases and 4 bases, with 10 bases remaining between them. DNA for the CDR3: TGTGCCAGCAGTGGGGGACTCCCCACCGGGGAGCTGTTTTTT. Translated: CASSGGLPTGELFF.

The chain is built from TRBV15 and TRBJ1-4; a weak D match, TRBD1 (5 bases). Germline assignment: CDR1 LNHNV and CDR2 YYDKDF (reference sequence). The V end was cut by 1 base, the J end by 3 bases, with 6 bases between. The length of the CDR3 is 14 residues. CDR3 loop: CATSRGQSNEKLFF. In DNA form, the CDR3 reads TGTGCCACCAGCAGAGGACAGTCTAATGAAAAACTGTTTTTT.

The chain has TRBV10-3 and TRBJ1-3, with unresolved D. The germline gives CDR1 ENHRY, CDR2 SYGVKD. Trimming left V 8 bases short and J 7 bases short, with 18 bases between. This CDR3 contains 14 residues. CDR3 protein: CAIQSPGSVNTIYF. CDR3 sequence (DNA): TGTGCCATCCAGTCTCCCGGGTCGGTGAACACCATATATTTT.

The rearrangement uses TRBV28 and TRBJ1-2, with TRBD1 identical over 9 bases. Germline CDR1 and CDR2: MDHEN and SYDVKM. Unmatched junction bases numbered 3, after V lost 6 bases and J lost 4 bases. The length of the CDR3 is 13 residues. The CDR3 DNA reads TGTGCCAGCAGAACAGGGGGCGTCTATGGCTACACCTTC. This translates into CASRTGGVYGYTF.